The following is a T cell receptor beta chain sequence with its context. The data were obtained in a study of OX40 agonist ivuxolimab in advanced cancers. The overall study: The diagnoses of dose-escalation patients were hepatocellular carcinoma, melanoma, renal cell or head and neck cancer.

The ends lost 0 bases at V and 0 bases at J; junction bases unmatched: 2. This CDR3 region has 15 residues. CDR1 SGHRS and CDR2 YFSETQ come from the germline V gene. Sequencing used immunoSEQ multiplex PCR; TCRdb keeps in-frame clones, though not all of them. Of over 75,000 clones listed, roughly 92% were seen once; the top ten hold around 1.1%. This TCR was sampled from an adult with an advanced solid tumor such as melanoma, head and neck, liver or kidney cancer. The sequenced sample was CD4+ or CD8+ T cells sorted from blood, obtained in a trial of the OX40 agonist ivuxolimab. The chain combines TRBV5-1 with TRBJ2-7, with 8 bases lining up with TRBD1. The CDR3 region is CASSLGQGISYEQYF. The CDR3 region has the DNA TGCGCCAGCAGCTTGGGACAGGGGATCTCCTACGAGCAGTACTTC.